The 5 T cell receptor beta chains reported below all come from one sample, sequenced in a study of blood T cells in healthy people across ages. The second PCR ran about 6 to 11 cycles with a sample-barcoded 5' primer and J-beta primers. TCRdb re-called the 5' RACE reads through MiXCR, storing one row per CDR3 protein. The table includes about 540,000 distinct CDR3 sequences, less than 25% detected once. The data also belong to a second study, concerning T cells of mothers and their children.

The sequenced sample was blood. All receptors derive from a boy younger than 18 in good health.

This clonotype was recorded a few times. The chain recombines TRBV6-7 with TRBJ2-7, with D maybe TRBD1 (5 bases). TRBV6-7 is treated as an ORF (open reading frame) with a function not yet certain. The CDR3 length is 12 residues. With 7 bases removed from V and 2 bases from J, the gap between germline ends came to 9 bases. The CDR3 DNA reads as TGTGCCAGCACGACAGAGACCTACGAGCAGTACTTC. Encoded protein: CASTTETYEQYF.

J is TRBJ2-5 and V is TRBV27; a possible D gene is TRBD2 (7 bases). The end of the DNA aligns better with TRBJ2-1, so the J call may be wrong. Germline-derived CDR1 and CDR2 are MNHEY and SMNVEV (reference sequence). The length of the CDR3 is 16 residues. CDR3 coding DNA: TGTGCCAGCAGGGCAGGGGAGGGGGGAAACTACAATGAGCAGTTCTTC. This translates into CASRAGEGGNYNEQFF.

The V and J genes are TRBV6-6 and TRBJ1-2; D may be TRBD1 (6 bases). Trimming pared 5 bases from V and 5 bases from J, leaving 9 bases between. The CDR3 runs 12 residues. The germline gives CDR1 MNHNY, CDR2 SVGAGI (reference sequence). The DNA for the CDR3 is TGTGCCAGCAGTAAGGGGGGGTATGGCTACACCTTC. It encodes CASSKGGYGYTF.

This chain uses TRBV11-2 with TRBJ2-7; TRBD2 is a possible D gene (7 bases). CDR1 and CDR2 (germline): SGHAT, FQNNGV. The CDR3 contains 15 residues. Trimming stripped 0 bases from V and 4 bases from J, with 13 bases between. DNA for the CDR3: TGTGCCAGCAGCTTAGACGGGGGGCTGGTGTACGAGCAGTACTTC. It translates to CASSLDGGLVYEQYF.

This clonotype has just a few counts. This rearrangement joins TRBV7-8 to TRBJ2-1, with 7 bases identical to TRBD1. J was trimmed by 6 bases and V by 1 base; bases with no gene match: 6. This CDR3 is 15 amino acids long. From germline, CDR1 is SGHVS and CDR2 FQNEAQ. CDR3 sequence reads: CASSLEGAFSNEQFF. Written as DNA, the CDR3 is TGTGCCAGCAGCTTAGAGGGGGCGTTCTCCAATGAGCAGTTCTTC.